The entry that follows covers one T cell receptor beta chain sequence. CDR1 MNHNS and CDR2 SASEGT come from the germline V gene. With 6 bases removed from V and 5 bases from J, the gap between germline ends came to 12 bases. The CDR3 sequence is 13 residues long. The data are from a study of naive and memory T cell subsets. An oligonucleotide containing a UMI was ligated to the 3' end of TCR cDNA. Input was about 1 to 1,100 ng of DNase-treated total RNA without cell sorting. The SP2 primer and nested alpha and beta constant region primers amplified ligated cDNA in four rounds. Alpha and beta constant region primers primed reverse transcription for blood and skin samples. TCRdb called the 5' RACE reads again in MiXCR, with one record for every CDR3 protein. This table holds approximately 30,000 distinct CDR3 sequences, 16% found once.

The TCR was taken from a female donor in good health. The chain has TRBV6-1 and TRBJ2-3; D might be TRBD1 (5 bases). In DNA form, the CDR3 reads TGTGCCAGCAGCAGGGTGAGTGGAGATACGCAGTATTTT. Amino acid sequence: CASSRVSGDTQYF.